This is a list of T cell receptor beta chains from one sample in a study of T cells in Graves' hyperthyroidism and ophthalmopathy. TCRdb analysed the multiplex PCR reads with MiXCR anew, one entry per CDR3 protein. The table includes 300,000 to 450,000 distinct CDR3 sequences, more than 14% detected once. The source material was blood. Receptors were obtained from a woman aged 25 to 39 with Graves' ophthalmopathy. Both conserved end residues are part of each CDR3. D genes are given only for firm matches. Where a row states a size, it is once, few, many or the class of an expanded clone; other rows omit it.

TRBV18	NA	TRBJ2-5	NA	CASSDVLGGGLETQYF	TGTGCCAGCAGCGACGTCCTAGGGGGAGGGCTGGAGACCCAGTACTTC
TRBV6-1	TRBD2	TRBJ2-3	many	CASSLLAGNTDTQYF	TGTGCCAGCAGTTTACTAGCGGGGAACACAGATACGCAGTATTTT
TRBV7-9	NA	TRBJ2-6	many	CASSSPVDRQGSGANVLTF	TGTGCCAGCAGCTCCCCGGTAGACAGGCAGGGGTCTGGGGCCAACGTCCTGACTTTC
TRBV2	NA	TRBJ2-1	many	CASTTRATYGEQFF	TGTGCCAGCACCACCCGGGCCACCTACGGTGAGCAGTTCTTC
TRBV19	NA	TRBJ2-6	NA	CASSIPGATGANVLTF	TGTGCCAGTAGTATACCAGGGGCTACTGGGGCCAACGTCCTGACTTTC
TRBV29-1	TRBD2	TRBJ2-5	many	CSVEDFPGLAGLQETQYF	TGCAGCGTTGAAGATTTTCCGGGACTAGCGGGACTCCAAGAGACCCAGTACTTC
TRBV29-1	TRBD2	TRBJ2-7	many	CSVGEGSYEQYF	TGCAGCGTTGGGGAGGGATCCTACGAGCAGTACTTC
TRBV2	TRBD1	TRBJ1-4	many	CASSRQGLVEKLFF	TGTGCCAGCAGTCGACAGGGGCTAGTCGAAAAACTGTTTTTT
TRBV28	NA	TRBJ2-7	many	CASSLGGQGLLEQYF	TGTGCCAGCAGTTTAGGGGGACAAGGGCTACTCGAGCAGTACTTC
TRBV20-1	NA	TRBJ2-7	NA	CSARGASYEQYF	TGCAGTGCTAGAGGGGCCTCCTACGAGCAGTACTTC
TRBV13	TRBD1	TRBJ1-2	many	CASSSYETGHDYGYTF	TGTGCCAGCAGCTCGTACGAGACAGGGCATGACTATGGCTACACCTTC
TRBV9	TRBD1	TRBJ2-3	many	CASSVRDSVGGTDTQYF	TGTGCCAGCAGCGTCCGGGACAGCGTTGGGGGCACAGATACGCAGTATTTT
TRBV19	TRBD1	TRBJ2-3	NA	CASSSGTGADTQYF	TGTGCCAGTAGTTCCGGGACAGGGGCCGATACGCAGTATTTT
TRBV11-2	TRBD1	TRBJ2-4	NA	CASSPRTGTSKNIQYF	TGTGCCAGCAGTCCCCGGACAGGGACGTCCAAAAACATTCAGTACTTC
TRBV30	NA	TRBJ2-5	many	CAWSVRWEETQYF	TGTGCCTGGAGTGTTAGATGGGAAGAGACCCAGTACTTC
TRBV19	NA	TRBJ2-3	NA	CASSPRDSTTDTQYF	TGTGCCAGTAGTCCCCGGGACTCCACCACAGATACGCAGTATTTT
TRBV20-1	NA	TRBJ1-1	NA	CSARIWGRPNTEAFF	TGCAGTGCTAGAATTTGGGGCAGGCCGAACACTGAAGCTTTCTTT
TRBV20-1	NA	TRBJ1-4	NA	CSARGIGGANEKLFF	TGCAGTGCTAGAGGAATCGGGGGAGCTAATGAAAAACTGTTTTTT
TRBV9	NA	TRBJ2-3	few	CASSAPAGGTDTQYF	TGTGCCAGCAGCGCACCTGCCGGGGGCACAGATACGCAGTATTTT
TRBV6-1	TRBD1	TRBJ2-7	many	CASSGNSGTGSYEQYF	TGTGCCAGCAGTGGGAACTCCGGGACAGGGTCCTACGAGCAGTACTTC
TRBV6-1	NA	TRBJ2-7	many	CASSDFRVGEQYF	TGTGCCAGCAGTGACTTTAGGGTTGGCGAGCAGTACTTC
TRBV20-1	NA	TRBJ1-1	many	CSAEGLTEAFF	TGCAGTGCTGAGGGGCTTACTGAAGCTTTCTTT
TRBV6-1	TRBD1	TRBJ1-1	many	CASRATGGRNTEAFF	TGTGCCAGCAGGGCGACAGGGGGGAGGAACACTGAAGCTTTCTTT
TRBV2	TRBD1	TRBJ1-4	many	CASSERQGSNEKLFF	TGTGCCAGCAGTGAAAGACAGGGGTCAAATGAAAAACTGTTTTTT
TRBV20-1	TRBD1	TRBJ2-1	many	CSADRGPNNEQFF	TGCAGTGCTGACAGGGGACCCAACAATGAGCAGTTCTTC
TRBV6-2/TRBV6-3	TRBD2	TRBJ2-1	many	CASSTPRGGGYNEQFF	TGTGCCAGCAGCACCCCACGGGGGGGCGGTTACAATGAGCAGTTCTTC
TRBV27	NA	TRBJ2-2	many	CASSSDREGDTGELFF	TGTGCCAGCAGTTCAGACAGGGAGGGTGACACCGGGGAGCTGTTTTTT
TRBV5-1	NA	TRBJ2-3	many	CASSLFNRQFDTQYF	TGCGCCAGCAGCTTGTTCAACCGTCAATTTGATACGCAGTATTTT
TRBV10-3	NA	TRBJ1-1	few	CAISEQTNTEAFF	TGTGCCATCAGTGAGCAGACTAACACTGAAGCTTTCTTT
TRBV2	TRBD1	TRBJ2-1	many	CASSEDRGAYNEQFF	TGTGCCAGCAGTGAAGACAGGGGCGCCTACAATGAGCAGTTCTTC
TRBV10-3	NA	TRBJ1-2	few	CAISDPLGGGGYGYTF	TGTGCCATCAGTGATCCCTTGGGGGGCGGTGGCTATGGCTACACCTTC
TRBV14	NA	TRBJ2-7	many	CASSQDRVTAYEQYF	TGTGCCAGCAGCCAAGATCGAGTCACAGCCTACGAGCAGTACTTC
TRBV6-1	NA	TRBJ2-7	many	CASRTLGEQYF	TGTGCCAGCAGGACACTAGGGGAGCAGTACTTC
TRBV4-2	TRBD2	TRBJ2-7	many	CASSQAALSGGAYEQYF	TGTGCCAGCAGCCAAGCCGCTTTGAGCGGGGGGGCCTACGAGCAGTACTTC
TRBV6-1	NA	TRBJ2-7	many	CARSPGPLTWGEQYF	TGTGCCAGGTCGCCGGGACCGCTCACGTGGGGCGAGCAGTACTTC
TRBV7-9	NA	TRBJ1-2	few	CASSLRGRTHRNYGYTF	TGTGCCAGCAGCTTGAGGGGGAGGACTCATCGGAACTATGGCTACACCTTC
TRBV27	NA	TRBJ1-6	many	CASSPSRSYNSPLHF	TGTGCCAGCAGTCCGTCTCGCTCCTATAATTCACCCCTCCACTTT
TRBV6-2/TRBV6-3	NA	TRBJ1-5	few	CASSGDTTAPQHF	TGTGCCAGCAGTGGGGACACGACCGCGCCCCAGCATTTT
TRBV2	TRBD1	TRBJ1-6	few	CASSSTGGATNSPLHF	TGTGCCAGCAGTTCTACAGGGGGGGCTACTAATTCACCCCTCCACTTT
TRBV6-1	TRBD1	TRBJ2-5	many	CASSRQGFQETQYF	TGTGCCAGCAGTCGACAGGGATTTCAGGAGACCCAGTACTTC
TRBV5-1	NA	TRBJ2-1	NA	CASSKSGTSCNEQFF	TGCGCCAGCAGCAAAAGCGGAACCTCCTGCAATGAGCAGTTCTTC
TRBV6-2/TRBV6-3	NA	TRBJ1-2	NA	CASSYFRGGNYGYTF	TGTGCCAGCAGTTACTTCAGGGGAGGAAACTATGGCTACACCTTC
TRBV2	NA	TRBJ2-3	many	CASSEALWNLDTQYF	TGTGCCAGCAGTGAAGCGCTTTGGAATCTGGATACGCAGTATTTT
TRBV19	TRBD1	TRBJ2-1	NA	CASSKRTGTGGHEQFF	TGTGCCAGTAGTAAACGAACCGGGACAGGGGGCCATGAGCAGTTCTTC
TRBV6-5	TRBD2	TRBJ2-1	many	CASSYPGTSGGGMEFF	TGTGCCAGCAGTTACCCAGGGACTAGCGGGGGGGGGATGGAGTTCTTC
TRBV7-6	NA	TRBJ1-4	few	CASSYTPRGTNEKLFF	TGTGCCAGCAGTTATACCCCGCGCGGGACTAATGAAAAACTGTTTTTT
TRBV29-1	TRBD1	TRBJ1-2	NA	CSAGQEPYGYTF	TGCAGCGCTGGACAGGAACCTTATGGCTACACCTTC
TRBV6-1	NA	TRBJ2-5	many	CASSVRETQYF	TGTGCCAGCAGTGTTCGAGAGACCCAGTACTTC
TRBV18	NA	TRBJ2-6	many	CASSLSGVSGANVLTF	TGTGCCAGCTCACTCTCGGGCGTATCTGGGGCCAACGTCCTGACTTTC
TRBV10-3	NA	TRBJ2-7	many	CAISESRQGSYEQYF	TGTGCCATCAGTGAGTCGAGGCAGGGGTCCTACGAGCAGTACTTC
TRBV6-1	NA	TRBJ1-3	many	CASIRLGGNTIYF	TGTGCCAGCATCCGTTTAGGCGGAAACACCATATATTTT
TRBV30	NA	TRBJ1-1	NA	CAWSVIEYTEAFF	TGTGCCTGGAGTGTAATTGAGTACACTGAAGCTTTCTTT
TRBV3-1	NA	TRBJ2-7	NA	CASSQDSTGRGEQYF	TGTGCCAGCAGCCAAGATTCTACAGGGAGAGGCGAGCAGTACTTC